The 13 T cell receptor beta chains given below trace back to one sample, sequenced in a study of T cell responses to AZD1222 COVID-19 vaccine (dated by TCRdb to about 2021). Interpreted using the paper, the time point label stands for: about 28 days (+/-7) after the second vaccine dose. The protocol used for the library was the immunoSEQ multiplex PCR assay. TCRdb carries this immuneACCESS record with in-frame sequences only. Its versions omit some clonotypes, under half of them owing to an unresolved V gene in the studies checked, with the rest unexplained. The table for this sample lists fewer than 150,000 clones; more than 75% of them were counted only once. Roughly 3.8% of the sample goes to the ten largest clones. Sequencing was performed on peripheral blood, taken 28 days after the second AZD1222 dose. The receptors originated from an adult who received the AZD1222 COVID-19 vaccine.

V is TRBV3-1 (or the pseudogene TRBV3-2) and J is TRBJ1-5; TRBD1 is a possible D gene (6 bases). In germline, CDR1 is LGHDT, CDR2 YNNKEL (reference sequence). The CDR3 extends over 15 amino acids. Trimming pared 0 bases from V and 3 bases from J, leaving 9 bases between. The CDR3 sequence: CASSQDGGLNQPQHF. The CDR3 DNA reads as TGTGCCAGCAGCCAAGATGGGGGCCTCAATCAGCCCCAGCATTTT.

The chain couples TRBV28 to TRBJ1-4; D call uncertain. V dropped 9 bases and J dropped 0 bases, with 11 bases sitting between them. CDR1 and CDR2 from the germline V gene are MDHEN and SYDVKM. This CDR3 has 14 amino acids. The CDR3 nucleotides read TGTGCCAGTTCATTTGGGGCAACTAATGAAAAACTGTTTTTT. It translates to CASSFGATNEKLFF.

The rearrangement links TRBV6-2 or TRBV6-3 to TRBJ2-6; TRBD1 agrees at 12 bases. The CDR3 is made up of 17 amino acids. Germline V gene sequence: CDR1 MNHEY, CDR2 SVGEGT. The V segment lost 6 bases and the J segment 1 base; nucleotides outside the gene matches: 4. CDR3 residues: CASSPGQGASGANVLTF. In nucleotides, the CDR3 is TGTGCCAGCAGCCCGGGACAGGGGGCGTCTGGGGCCAACGTCCTGACTTTC.

This rearrangement joins TRBV6-2 or TRBV6-3 to TRBJ1-1; perhaps TRBD1 as D (5 bases). Trimming shortened V by 2 bases and J by 2 bases, and 12 bases separated the two germline ends. CDR3 length equals 15 residues. CDR1 and CDR2 (germline): MNHEY, SVGEGT. The CDR3 loop is CASSYGGDVNTEAFF. The CDR3 coding sequence is TGTGCCAGCAGTTACGGGGGAGACGTTAACACTGAAGCTTTCTTT.

This chain joins TRBV4-3 and TRBJ2-5; TRBD2 aligns across 10 bases. CDR1 LGHNA and CDR2 YSLEER come from the germline V gene. The CDR3 contains 15 residues. J was trimmed by 5 bases and V by 4 bases; bases with no gene match: 7. The CDR3 protein is CASSPEASGSETQYF. The CDR3 nucleotides read TGCGCCAGCAGCCCAGAGGCTAGCGGGAGTGAGACCCAGTACTTC.

The rearrangement uses TRBV10-3 and TRBJ1-1; 10 bases align to TRBD1. The junction had 6 bases not matched to a gene; V was cut back by 8 bases and J by 3 bases. Germline CDR1 ENHRY, CDR2 SYGVKD. The CDR3 runs 14 residues. The CDR3 DNA reads TGTGCCATCGACAGGGGGCTTGGGGACACTGAAGCTTTCTTT. It codes for CAIDRGLGDTEAFF.

This chain connects TRBV2 to TRBJ1-1; no clear D gene. V gave up 11 bases and J gave up 3 bases, with 22 bases separating them. Germline V gene lookup returns CDR1 SNHLY and CDR2 FYNNEI. The CDR3 spans 15 residues. The CDR3 DNA is TGTGCCCGGTTCAGTCACGCCCCGAGGGACACTGAAGCTTTCTTT. Translating gives CARFSHAPRDTEAFF.

The V gene is TRBV20-1, the J gene TRBJ2-3, with D perhaps being TRBD1 or TRBD2 (5 bases each). V lost 8 bases and J lost 6, with 9 bases in between. From germline, CDR1 is DFQATT and CDR2 SNEGSKA (reference sequence). The CDR3 contains 10 residues. The CDR3 reads CSSRGDTQYF. The DNA for the CDR3 is TGCAGTTCGAGGGGCGATACGCAGTATTTT.

This chain connects TRBV5-1 to TRBJ1-6; the D gene is possibly TRBD1 (6 bases). The CDR3 runs to 13 residues. CDR1 is SGHRS, CDR2 YFSETQ, per germline. V shed 2 bases and J shed 11 bases, with 11 bases lying between them. CDR3 in amino acids: CASSLRGNPPLHF. CDR3 DNA: TGCGCCAGCAGCTTAAGGGGGAATCCACCCCTCCACTTT.

The chain has TRBV3-1 (or the pseudogene TRBV3-2) and TRBJ2-1, with TRBD1 matching over 10 bases. This CDR3 is 16 amino acids long. Unmatched junction bases numbered 7, after V lost 0 bases and J lost 8 bases. Looked up from germline, CDR1 is LGHDT and CDR2 is YNNKEL (reference sequence). The CDR3 sequence is CASSQDSRQGAYEQFF. The CDR3 DNA reads TGTGCCAGCAGCCAAGATTCGCGACAGGGGGCATATGAGCAGTTCTTC.

V gene TRBV27 combines with J gene TRBJ1-1; D remains ambiguous. The ends were cut back, 6 bases at V and 4 bases at J, with 18 bases in the middle. CDR1 is MNHEY, CDR2 SMNVEV, per germline (reference sequence). The CDR3 is 15 amino acids. CDR3 sequence reads: CASRVRSRGSTEAFF. In nucleotides, the CDR3 is TGTGCCAGCAGGGTCAGATCCCGGGGTAGCACTGAAGCTTTCTTT.

This chain links TRBV6-5 with TRBJ2-5; no firm D call. The CDR3 runs 15 residues. V was cut by 1 base and J by 3 bases, with 12 bases left in between. CDR1 is MNHEY, CDR2 SVGAGI, per germline. The CDR3 protein is CASSYFGRPEETQYF. The CDR3 DNA reads TGTGCCAGCAGTTACTTTGGCAGACCTGAAGAGACCCAGTACTTC.

The genes are TRBV2 and TRBJ2-7; D may be TRBD2 (5 bases). The germline V gene encodes CDR1 SNHLY and CDR2 FYNNEI. The germline V and J ends were trimmed by 0 bases and 7 bases, with 10 bases remaining between them. CDR3 length: 13 residues. For the CDR3, the DNA is TGTGCCAGCAGTGAAGCCCGCCCGGGGGAGCAGTACTTC. Translation gives CASSEARPGEQYF. Full variable domain (rest looked up from reference TRBV2 and TRBJ2-7): EPEVTQTPSHQVTQMGQEVILRCVPISNHLYFYWYRQILGQKVEFLVSFYNNEISEKSEIFDDQFSVERPDGSNFTLKIRSTKLEDSAMYFCASSEARPGEQYFGPGTRLTVT.